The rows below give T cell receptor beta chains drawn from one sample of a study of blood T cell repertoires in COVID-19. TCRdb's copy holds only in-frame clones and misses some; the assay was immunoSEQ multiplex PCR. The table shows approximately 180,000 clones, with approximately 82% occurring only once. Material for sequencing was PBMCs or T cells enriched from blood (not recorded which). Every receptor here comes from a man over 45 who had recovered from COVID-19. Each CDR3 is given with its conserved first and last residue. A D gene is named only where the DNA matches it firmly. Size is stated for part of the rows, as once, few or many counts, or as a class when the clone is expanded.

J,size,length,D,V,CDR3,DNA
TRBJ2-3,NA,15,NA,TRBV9,CASSEGLELTDTQYF,TGTGCCAGCAGCGAGGGACTCGAACTCACAGATACGCAGTATTTT
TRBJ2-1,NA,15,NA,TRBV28,CASRGRQGLYNEQFF,TGTGCCAGCAGGGGGCGACAGGGACTTTACAATGAGCAGTTCTTC
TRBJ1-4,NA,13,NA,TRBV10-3,CAINTGPNEKLFF,TGTGCCATCAATACAGGTCCTAATGAAAAACTGTTTTTT
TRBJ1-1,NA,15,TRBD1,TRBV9,CASRGTGSTNTEAFF,TGTGCCAGCAGGGGGACAGGGAGCACGAACACTGAAGCTTTCTTT
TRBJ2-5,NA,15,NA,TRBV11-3,CASSLDAGRQETQYF,TGTGCCAGCAGCTTAGATGCAGGTCGCCAAGAGACCCAGTACTTC
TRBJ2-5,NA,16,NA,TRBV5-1,CASSLRTDRAQETQYF,TGCGCCAGCAGCTTGCGGACAGATAGAGCCCAAGAGACCCAGTACTTC
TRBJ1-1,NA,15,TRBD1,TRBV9,CASSVAGTGYTEAFF,TGTGCCAGCAGCGTCGCCGGGACAGGATACACTGAAGCTTTCTTT
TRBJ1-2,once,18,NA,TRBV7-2,CASSLAGGVDSDNYGYTF,TGTGCCAGCAGCTTAGCAGGGGGGGTGGACAGCGATAACTATGGCTACACCTTC
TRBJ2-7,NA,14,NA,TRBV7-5,CVRSVGQGAYEQYF,NA
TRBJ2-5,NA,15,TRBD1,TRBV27,CASILDRGLEETQYF,TGTGCCAGCATCTTAGACAGGGGTCTCGAAGAGACCCAGTACTTC
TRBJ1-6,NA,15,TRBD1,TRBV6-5,CASSYRDRLNSPLHF,TGTGCCAGCAGTTATCGGGACAGACTTAATTCACCCCTCCACTTT
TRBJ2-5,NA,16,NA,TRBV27,CASSPSLRNIQETQYF,TGTGCCAGCAGTCCATCACTCAGGAATATACAAGAGACCCAGTACTTC
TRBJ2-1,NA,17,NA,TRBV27,CASSLRSRLSSYNEQFF,TGTGCCAGCAGTTTAAGATCGCGACTCAGCTCCTACAATGAGCAGTTCTTC
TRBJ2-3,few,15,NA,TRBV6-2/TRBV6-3,CASSLLDRAGDTQYF,TGTGCCAGCAGTCTCTTGGACCGCGCGGGAGATACGCAGTATTTT
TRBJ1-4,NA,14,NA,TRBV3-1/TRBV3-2,CASSPGRENEKLFF,TGTGCCAGCAGCCCGGGACGGGAGAATGAAAAACTGTTTTTT
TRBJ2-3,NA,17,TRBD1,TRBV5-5,CASSLQIGQGAPDTQYF,TGTGCCAGCAGCTTGCAGATCGGACAGGGGGCCCCAGATACGCAGTATTTT
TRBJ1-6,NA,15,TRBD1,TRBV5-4,CASSRDRAYNSPLHF,TGTGCCAGCAGCCGGGACAGGGCCTATAATTCACCCCTCCACTTT
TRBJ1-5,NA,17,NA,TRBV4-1,CASSPSGRTNFNQPQHF,TGCGCCAGCAGCCCTTCGGGAAGAACTAATTTCAATCAGCCCCAGCATTTT
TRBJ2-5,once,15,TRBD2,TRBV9,CASRPGGAGSETQYF,TGTGCCAGCAGACCGGGGGGGGCCGGTTCAGAGACCCAGTACTTC
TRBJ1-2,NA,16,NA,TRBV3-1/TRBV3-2,CASSLAGGGGRYGYTF,TGTGCCAGCAGCCTCGCGGGTGGGGGCGGACGCTATGGCTACACCTTC
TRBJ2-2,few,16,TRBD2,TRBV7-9,CASSLGLAGSTGELFF,TGTGCCAGCAGCTTAGGACTAGCGGGATCCACCGGGGAGCTGTTTTTT
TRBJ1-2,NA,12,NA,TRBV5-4,CASSPPQGGYTF,TGTGCCAGCAGCCCGCCTCAGGGTGGCTACACCTTC
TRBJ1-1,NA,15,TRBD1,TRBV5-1,CASSARDSQNTEAFF,TGCGCCAGCAGCGCCCGGGACAGCCAGAACACTGAAGCTTTCTTT
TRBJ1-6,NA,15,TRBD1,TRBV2,CASSVGGQKNSPLHF,TGTGCCAGCAGTGTAGGGGGACAGAAGAATTCACCCCTCCACTTT
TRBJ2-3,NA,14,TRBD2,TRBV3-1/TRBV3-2,CASSQPGGGDTQYF,TGTGCCAGCAGCCAACCGGGGGGGGGAGATACGCAGTATTTT
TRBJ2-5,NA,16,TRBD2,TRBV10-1,CASSEGLAGKQETQYF,TGCGCCAGCAGTGAAGGACTAGCGGGGAAACAAGAGACCCAGTACTTC
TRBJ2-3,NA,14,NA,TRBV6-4,CASSDRGSADTQYF,TGTGCCAGCAGTGATAGGGGGAGTGCAGATACGCAGTATTTT
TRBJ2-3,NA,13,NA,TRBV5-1,CASSTQGADTQYF,TGCGCCAGCAGCACACAGGGAGCAGATACGCAGTATTTT
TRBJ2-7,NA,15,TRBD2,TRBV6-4,CASSPIAGVPYEQYF,TGTGCCAGCAGCCCGATAGCGGGGGTTCCCTACGAGCAGTACTTC
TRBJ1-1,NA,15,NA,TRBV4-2,CASSPPGQGSTEAFF,TGTGCCAGCAGCCCACCCGGCCAGGGGAGCACTGAAGCTTTCTTT
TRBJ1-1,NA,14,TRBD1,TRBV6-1,CASSNRGPNTEAFF,TGTGCCAGCAGCAACAGGGGGCCAAACACTGAAGCTTTCTTT
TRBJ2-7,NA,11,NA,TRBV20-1,CSATRVYEQYF,TGCAGTGCTACCAGGGTTTACGAGCAGTACTTC